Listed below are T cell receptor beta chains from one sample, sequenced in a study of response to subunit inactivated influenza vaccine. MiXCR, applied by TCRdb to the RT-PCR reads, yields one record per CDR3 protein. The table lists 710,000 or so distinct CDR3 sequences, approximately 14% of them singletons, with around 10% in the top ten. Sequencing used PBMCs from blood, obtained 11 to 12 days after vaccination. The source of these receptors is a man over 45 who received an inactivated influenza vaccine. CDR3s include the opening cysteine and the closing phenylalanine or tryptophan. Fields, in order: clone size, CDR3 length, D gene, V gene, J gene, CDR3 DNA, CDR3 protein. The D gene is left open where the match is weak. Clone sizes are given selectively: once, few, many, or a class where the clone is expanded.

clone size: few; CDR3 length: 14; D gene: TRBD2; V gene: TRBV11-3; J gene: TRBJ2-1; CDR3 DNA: TGTGCCAGCAGTCCTAGCGGGATCTACAATGAGCAGTTCTTC; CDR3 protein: CASSPSGIYNEQFF
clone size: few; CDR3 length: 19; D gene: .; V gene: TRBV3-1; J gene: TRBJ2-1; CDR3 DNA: TGTGCCAGCAGCCAAGAAGAGGGGGTACGGACCTTGGGACTGGGGGAGCAGTTCTTC; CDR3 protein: CASSQEEGVRTLGLGEQFF
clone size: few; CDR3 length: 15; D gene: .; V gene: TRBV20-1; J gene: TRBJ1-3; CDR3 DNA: TGCAGTGCTAGAATACCGGGGACGTGGGGAAACACCATATATTTT; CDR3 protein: CSARIPGTWGNTIYF
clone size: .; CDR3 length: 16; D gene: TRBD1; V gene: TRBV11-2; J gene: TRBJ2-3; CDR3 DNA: TGTGCCAGCAGCAGACCGGGACAGGGTGGGTCTGATACGCAGTATTTT; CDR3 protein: CASSRPGQGGSDTQYF
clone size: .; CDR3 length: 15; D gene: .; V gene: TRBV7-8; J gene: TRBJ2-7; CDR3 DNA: TGTGCCAGCAGCTTAGTGGCTAGCAGCGCCCACGAGCAGTACTTC; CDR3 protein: CASSLVASSAHEQYF
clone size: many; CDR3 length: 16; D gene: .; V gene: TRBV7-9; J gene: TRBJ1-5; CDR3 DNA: TGTGCCAGCAGCTTAGGTTTGGCGGGGAACGGGCAGCCCCAGCATTTT; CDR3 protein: CASSLGLAGNGQPQHF
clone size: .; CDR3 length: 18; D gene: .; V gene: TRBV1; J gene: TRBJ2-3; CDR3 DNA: TGCACCAGCAGCCAAGTACCGTCAGCGGGGGGGCGGACAGATACGCAGTATTTT; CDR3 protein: CTSSQVPSAGGRTDTQYF
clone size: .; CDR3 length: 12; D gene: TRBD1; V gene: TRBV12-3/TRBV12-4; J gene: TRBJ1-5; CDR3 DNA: TGTGCCAGCAGAGGGGGCGGTTTTCCCCAGCATTTT; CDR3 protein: CASRGGGFPQHF
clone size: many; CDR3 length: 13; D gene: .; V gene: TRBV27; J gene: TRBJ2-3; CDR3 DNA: TGTGCCAGCATGCGAGGCAGCACAGATACGCAGTATTTT; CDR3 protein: CASMRGSTDTQYF
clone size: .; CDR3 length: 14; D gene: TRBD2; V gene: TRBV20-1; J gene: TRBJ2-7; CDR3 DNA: TGCAGTGCTATGAGCGGGGTAAACACCTACGAGCAGTACTTC; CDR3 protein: CSAMSGVNTYEQYF